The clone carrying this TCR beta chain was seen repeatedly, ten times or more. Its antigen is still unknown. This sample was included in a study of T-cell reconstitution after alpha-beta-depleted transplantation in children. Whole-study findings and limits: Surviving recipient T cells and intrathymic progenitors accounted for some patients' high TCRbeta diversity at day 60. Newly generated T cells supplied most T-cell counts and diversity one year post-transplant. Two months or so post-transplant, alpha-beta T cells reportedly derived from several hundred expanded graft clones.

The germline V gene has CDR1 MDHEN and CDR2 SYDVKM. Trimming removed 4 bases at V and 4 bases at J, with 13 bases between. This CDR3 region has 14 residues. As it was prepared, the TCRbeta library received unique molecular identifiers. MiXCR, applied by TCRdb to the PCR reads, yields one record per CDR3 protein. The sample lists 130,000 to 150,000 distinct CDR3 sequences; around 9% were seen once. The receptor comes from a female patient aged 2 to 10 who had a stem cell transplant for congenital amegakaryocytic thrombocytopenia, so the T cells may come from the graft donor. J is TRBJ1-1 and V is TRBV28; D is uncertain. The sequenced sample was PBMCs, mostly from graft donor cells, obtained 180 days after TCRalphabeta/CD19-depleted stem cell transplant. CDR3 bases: TGTGCCAGCAGTTCACAGCGAGGCGCCACTGAAGCTTTCTTT. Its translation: CASSSQRGATEAFF.